The T cell receptor (beta chain) under discussion was sequenced for a study of cytomegalovirus exposure and HLA in healthy donors (dated by TCRdb to 2016 to 2017). In the study overall: An earlier analysis of several hundred of the donors reported 276 Gb of sequence data and around 110 million unique TCR beta sequences from about 200 million T cells. About 300 gigabases of sequencing data and approximately 85 million unique TCR sequences were included in an early release covering about 620 HLA-typed donors. Typing coverage differed by locus: A, B, C, DRB1 and DQB1 were typed in roughly 620-630 donors, DQA1 in 500 to 550, DPA1 in around 600, and DPB1 in around 440. A later analysis re-analyzed previously published TCR beta repertoires from 550 to 700 donors and added high-resolution HLA genotyping to study TCR occurrence patterns. Rather than using new phenotypic data, the later analysis identified candidate immune exposures from TCR beta sequences and from how often those sequences occurred across donors. To predict cytomegalovirus infection status, the study brought together high-throughput TCR immunosequencing, statistical association of individual TCRs with disease status, and machine learning. HLA typing included class I and class II loci at four-digit resolution. The study used immunosequencing to profile the T cell repertoires of hundreds of subjects and linked those repertoires to cytomegalovirus serostatus. About five DR-DQ haplotypes were treated as single units for association and clustering because of strong linkage in the cohort. All discovery cohort repertoires had been generated on a single sequencing platform. Donor age, sex, ethnicity and CMV serostatus were compiled together with the repertoire data. An earlier analysis of a few hundred of the donors applied high-throughput TCR beta sequencing to assess whether each TCR beta V gene segment acted as functional or pseudogenic. In a later genetic analysis, genome-wide SNP genotypes for about 55% of the roughly 700 donors were used, and that subset was treated as a discovery cohort. Along with the approximately 700-subject first cohort, a separate validation cohort of over a hundred different subjects was used. Of the roughly 390 genotyped donors, over 70% fell in the genetic ancestry cluster associated with self-reported Caucasian donors. The study was designed to test whether signatures of past pathogen exposure could be identified by cataloging public T cell receptors. Among about 400 genotyped donors of the cohort, an average of approximately 220,000 unique TCR beta nucleotide sequences was sequenced per donor, of which approximately 19% were non-productive. What the authors observed across the whole study: CMV serostatus was the only immune exposure information available for the cohort. Linkage disequilibrium might explain the correlated functional status among segregating V segments, but an unknown experimental factor could not be ruled out. A total of 164 TCR beta chains were listed by the study as associated with cytomegalovirus. A group of highly shared sequence variants was considered likely to be a technical artifact of the sequencing pipeline. A further reported finding was that TCR beta sequences accurately predicted the HLA-A and HLA-B alleles for most subjects in the first cohort. A later analysis associated about 17,000 TCR beta sequences with specific HLA alleles at a false discovery rate of 0.05. The earlier analysis of 587 of the donors excluded about 16 rarely observed V segments, including chromosome 9 orphons, because counts were too low. In a later analysis, several top co-occurrence clusters were reported to appear linked to parvovirus B19, influenza, CMV and Epstein-Barr virus. In a later analysis, TCR association rates were found to vary across HLA loci, with the most associated TCRs seen for DRB1 alleles and the fewest for HLA-C alleles. Most TCR sequences were seen in very few donors, while some public TCRs were found in many individuals. Some IMGT-functional V segments, including TRBV6-2 and TRBV6-3, could not be distinguished by the 87-base-pair reads and were therefore excluded. The classifier was reported to diagnose cytomegalovirus status with high specificity and sensitivity in both the original and validation cohorts. In an earlier analysis of around 600 of the donors, most TCR beta V segments appeared in productive rearrangements about 90% or about 30% of the time, broadly matching IMGT annotations. Because HLA typing was missing for some donors at each locus, association tests included only the typed subset. The cohort was sequenced for TCR beta chains only, and without alpha or paired-chain data the features that could be detected were limited. The presence/absence analyses assumed that sequencing depth was roughly uniform across donors, and that assumption may not be true. V-gene and J-gene trimming of TCR beta chains was associated with a missense DCLRE1C variant in a later genetic analysis, and the association was replicated in an independent cohort. A later analysis found that HLA-associated TCR beta chains were more clonally expanded and had lower generation probabilities than equally common non-associated chains. According to the authors, the approach could potentially be generalized to other disease states and immunological phenotypes. Compared with the roughly 720-donor mean, donors in an Asian-associated ancestry cluster had fewer N-insertions in productive TCRs, according to a later genetic analysis. In a later analysis, most CMV-associated TCR beta chains were found to appear HLA-restricted, with HLA associations seemingly driven largely by CMV exposure. When HLA alleles, especially DR and DQ, strongly co-occurred, attributing TCR associations to individual alleles was difficult. A few of the identified cytomegalovirus-associated TCR beta chains were confirmed in vitro to be specific for cytomegalovirus antigens.

The cohort was made up of approximately 670 healthy bone marrow donors. At the time of sampling, all cohort members were nominally healthy, though unrecorded immune exposures were likely present. The donor was CMV seronegative and was included in the group of hundreds of seronegative cohort members. Every donor gave a peripheral blood sample, and the peripheral blood mononuclear cells from that sample were used for TCR beta sequencing. The Qiagen DNeasy Blood Extraction Kit was used to extract genomic DNA from the blood cell samples. The library was built by means of the immunoSEQ multiplex PCR assay. For the multiplex PCR, a mixture combining 60 forward primers for TCR Vbeta segments and 13 reverse primers for TCR Jbeta segments was used. A multiplex PCR assay on genomic DNA amplified the CDR3 region of rearranged TCR beta genes. On the Illumina HiSeq System, the amplified TCR beta libraries were sequenced as 87-base-pair reads. As for the original processing: In a later analysis, some 80 million unique TCR beta chains were counted across the approximately 670 repertoires, and around 11 million of these chains were shared by at least two donors. Raw reads were error-corrected and collapsed into unique sequences by a nearest-neighbor algorithm in which closely related sequences were merged to remove PCR and sequencing errors. V, D and J gene segments were assigned by aligning CDR3 sequences to IMGT reference sequences. For a sequence to be retained, a match of at least six nucleotides was required to both a V gene segment and a J gene segment. A rearrangement counted as productive if the CDR3 had no stop codons and remained in frame with V and J, and every other rearrangement counted as non-productive. CDR3 was defined according to IMGT convention as the region running from the second conserved V-encoded cysteine to the conserved J-encoded phenylalanine. In an earlier analysis of around 540 of the donors, sequences lacking an unambiguous match to a single V gene segment were excluded. An earlier analysis of 500 to 600 of the donors classified V segments as functional when productive rearrangements were above 56.7% and as segregating when the standard deviation between donors was above 5%. A statistical classification framework was developed to diagnose cytomegalovirus status using the catalog of TCR beta chain sequences. V and J gene assignment, in a later analysis, came from comparing TCR nucleotide sequences with IMGT/GENE-DB human TR gene sequences. A later analysis assigned CDR3 sequences and most-parsimonious VDJ recombination scenarios with the TCRdist pipeline. A later analysis defined each TCR beta chain by its CDR3 amino acid sequence plus V-gene family, and excluded reads lacking a unique V-gene family. As a way to deal with suspected cross-contamination and a sequencing artifact, a later analysis dropped over 550 nucleotide sequences that were highly shared and had low generation probability. In a later analysis, a clonal expansion index for each public chain was calculated from normalized within-repertoire ranks of inferred template counts. In a later analysis, generation probabilities were computed with a VDJ recombination model fitted to out-of-frame rearrangements, and the resulting probabilities were checked against IGoR. A later analysis scored TCR-TCR, TCR-HLA and TCR-CMV co-occurrence with hypergeometric tests, applying a repertoire-size bias correction to TCR pairs. To estimate false discovery rates, a later analysis permuted the HLA or CMV assignments 20 times. In a later analysis, co-occurring TCRs were grouped with DBSCAN, and TCRdist sequence similarity was added when clustering was performed within HLA-allele-positive subsets. Co-occurrence clustering excluded repertoires with fewer than 30,000 or more than 120,000 public chains, plus five with anomalous nucleotide sharing. TCRdb stores this immuneACCESS table with in-frame sequences only. Part of the clones is absent; in the studies checked, under half of the shortfall reflects unresolved V genes, and no reason is known for the rest. V and J calls and clone size follow that table, whereas D and trimming were derived from the DNA. The sample yields 200,000 or so clones; 83% were counted once. Roughly 1.5% of the sample is held by the ten biggest clonotypes.

A note on this clone: Its recognized antigen is unknown. No quality values exist for individual bases; no much larger clone is one base distant.

CDR1 SGDLS and CDR2 YYNGEE were looked up in the germline V gene. Deletion took 5 bases off V and 1 base off J, with a span of 22 bases between the germline ends. The CDR3, from cysteine to phenylalanine, totals 18 residues. Just CDR3 DNA is preserved here, 54 bases in frame from base 1. The rearranged chain carries TRBV9 and TRBJ2-1; the D segment could be TRBD2, given 6 matching bases. The clonotype originates from a girl aged 10 to 17 in good health and CMV-seronegative. Input material: PBMCs. CDR3 region: CASSRLGQVSASYNEQFF. The bases are TGTGCCAGCAGTCGACTAGGTCAAGTGTCGGCTTCCTACAATGAGCAGTTCTTC.